This T cell receptor beta chain was identified during a study of regulatory T cells in long-lasting Graves disease. Study at large: The antithyroid drugs taken by newly diagnosed Graves' patients had been used for under 3 months.

This clonotype occurred a few times. Construction of TCR beta libraries relied on iRepertoire HTBI primers and on Arm-PCR targeting CDR3 regions. MiXCR, run by TCRdb on the multiplex PCR reads, gives a single entry per CDR3 protein. The table shows 350,000 to 550,000 distinct CDR3 sequences, with 14% occurring only once. Specified time point: newly diagnosed GD, antithyroid drugs for less than 3 months. PBMCs were the source of the RNA used for TCR sequencing. Per American Thyroid Association guidelines, Graves' disease was diagnosed. These records were also assigned to another study, of T cells in Graves' hyperthyroidism and ophthalmopathy. From that second work: Patients aged 18 to 65 had newly diagnosed hyperthyroidism lasting under 2 months. The study left out patients who had uncontrolled infection, other autoimmune disease, pregnancy or lactation.

The clonotype originates from a woman between 45 and 65 years old with Graves disease. The sequencing used peripheral blood mononuclear cells (PBMCs), collected at new diagnosis, from a patient treated with antithyroid drugs.

The CDR3 sequence: CASSTGFQPQHF. CDR3 coding DNA: TGTGCCAGCAGTACGGGATTTCAGCCCCAGCATTTT. The chain is built from TRBV27 and TRBJ1-5; D not resolved. CDR3 size: 12 residues. CDR1 and CDR2 from the germline V gene are MNHEY and SMNVEV (reference sequence). V dropped 5 bases and J dropped 6 bases, with 8 bases sitting between them.